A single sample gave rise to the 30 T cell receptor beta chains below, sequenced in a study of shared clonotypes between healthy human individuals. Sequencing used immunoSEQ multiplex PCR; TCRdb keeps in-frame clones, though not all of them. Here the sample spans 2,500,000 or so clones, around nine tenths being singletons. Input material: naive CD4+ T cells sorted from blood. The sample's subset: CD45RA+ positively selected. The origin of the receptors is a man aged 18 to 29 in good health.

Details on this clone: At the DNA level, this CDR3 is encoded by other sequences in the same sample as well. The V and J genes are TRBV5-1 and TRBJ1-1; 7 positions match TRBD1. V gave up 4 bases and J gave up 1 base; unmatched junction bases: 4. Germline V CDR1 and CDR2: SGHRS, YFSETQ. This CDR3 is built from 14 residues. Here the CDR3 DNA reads TGCGCCAGCAGCCCGGGGACAGCGAACACTGAAGCTTTCTTT. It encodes CASSPGTANTEAFF.

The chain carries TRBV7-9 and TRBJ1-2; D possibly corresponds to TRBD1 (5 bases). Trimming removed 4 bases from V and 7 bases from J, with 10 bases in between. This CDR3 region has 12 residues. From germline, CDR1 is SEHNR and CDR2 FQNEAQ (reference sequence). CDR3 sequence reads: CASSYGTFGYTF. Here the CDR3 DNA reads TGTGCCAGCAGCTACGGGACGTTTGGCTACACCTTC.

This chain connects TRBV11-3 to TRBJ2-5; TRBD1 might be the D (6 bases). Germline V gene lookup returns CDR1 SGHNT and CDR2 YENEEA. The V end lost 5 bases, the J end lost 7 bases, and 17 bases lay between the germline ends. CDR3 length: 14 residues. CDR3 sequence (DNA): TGTGCCAGCAGCCGAAACCCAGGGGCCGGGACCCAGTACTTC. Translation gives CASSRNPGAGTQYF.

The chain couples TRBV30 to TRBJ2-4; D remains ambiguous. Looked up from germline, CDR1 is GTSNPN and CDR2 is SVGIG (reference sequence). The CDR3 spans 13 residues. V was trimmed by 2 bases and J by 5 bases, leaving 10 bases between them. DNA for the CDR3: TGTGCCTGGAGTTCGGGTAGGGAAAACATTCAGTACTTC. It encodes CAWSSGRENIQYF.

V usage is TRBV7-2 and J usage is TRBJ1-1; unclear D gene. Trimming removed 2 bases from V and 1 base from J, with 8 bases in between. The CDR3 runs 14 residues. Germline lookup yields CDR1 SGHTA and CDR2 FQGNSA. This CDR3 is CASSLLTGNTEAFF. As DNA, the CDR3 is TGTGCCAGCAGCTTACTGACGGGGAACACTGAAGCTTTCTTT.

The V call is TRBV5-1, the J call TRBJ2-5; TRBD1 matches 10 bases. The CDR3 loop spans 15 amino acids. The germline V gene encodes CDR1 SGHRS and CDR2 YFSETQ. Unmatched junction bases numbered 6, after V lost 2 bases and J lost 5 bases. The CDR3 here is CASSFQDRGLETQYF. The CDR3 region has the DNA TGCGCCAGCAGCTTCCAGGACAGGGGGTTGGAGACCCAGTACTTC.

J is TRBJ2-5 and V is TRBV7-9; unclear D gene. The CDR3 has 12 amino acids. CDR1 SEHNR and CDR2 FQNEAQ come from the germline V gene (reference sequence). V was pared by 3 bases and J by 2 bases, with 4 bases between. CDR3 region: CASSFSQETQYF. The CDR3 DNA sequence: TGTGCCAGCAGCTTCAGTCAAGAGACCCAGTACTTC.

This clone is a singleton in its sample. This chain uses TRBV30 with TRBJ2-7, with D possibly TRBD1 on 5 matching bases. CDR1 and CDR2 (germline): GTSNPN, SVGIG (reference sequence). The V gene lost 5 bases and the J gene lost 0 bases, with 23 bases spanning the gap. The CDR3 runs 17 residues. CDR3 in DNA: TGTGCCTGGGGGCCCTCACGTATCGTAGGGGACTCCTACGAGCAGTACTTC. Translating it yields CAWGPSRIVGDSYEQYF.

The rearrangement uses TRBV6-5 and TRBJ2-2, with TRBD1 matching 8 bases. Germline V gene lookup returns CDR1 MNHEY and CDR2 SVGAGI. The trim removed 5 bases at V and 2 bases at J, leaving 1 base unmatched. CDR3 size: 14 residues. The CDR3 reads CASSQGANTGELFF. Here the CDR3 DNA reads TGTGCCAGCAGTCAGGGGGCTAACACCGGGGAGCTGTTTTTT.

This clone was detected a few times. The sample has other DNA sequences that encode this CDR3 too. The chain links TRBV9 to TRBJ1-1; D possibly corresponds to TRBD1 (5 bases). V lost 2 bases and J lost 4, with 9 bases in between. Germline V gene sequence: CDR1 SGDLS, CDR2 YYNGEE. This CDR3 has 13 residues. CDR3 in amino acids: CASSVGTGTEAFF. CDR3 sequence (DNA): TGTGCCAGCAGCGTCGGGACGGGCACTGAAGCTTTCTTT. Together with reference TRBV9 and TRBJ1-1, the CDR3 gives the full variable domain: DSGVTQTPKHLITATGQRVTLRCSPRSGDLSVYWYQQSLDQGLQFLIQYYNGEERAKGNILERFSAQQFPDLHSELNLSSLELGDSALYFCASSVGTGTEAFFGQGTRLTVV.

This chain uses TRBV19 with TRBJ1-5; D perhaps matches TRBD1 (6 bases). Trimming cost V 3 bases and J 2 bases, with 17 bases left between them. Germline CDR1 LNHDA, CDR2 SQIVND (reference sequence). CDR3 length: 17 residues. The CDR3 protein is CASSIRGSGDGNQPQHF. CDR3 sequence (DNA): TGTGCCAGTAGTATTAGGGGGAGCGGGGATGGCAATCAGCCCCAGCATTTT. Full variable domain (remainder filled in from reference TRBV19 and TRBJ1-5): DGGITQSPKYLFRKEGQNVTLSCEQNLNHDAMYWYRQDPGQGLRLIYYSQIVNDFQKGDIAEGYSVSREKKESFPLTVTSAQKNPTAFYLCASSIRGSGDGNQPQHFGDGTRLSIL.

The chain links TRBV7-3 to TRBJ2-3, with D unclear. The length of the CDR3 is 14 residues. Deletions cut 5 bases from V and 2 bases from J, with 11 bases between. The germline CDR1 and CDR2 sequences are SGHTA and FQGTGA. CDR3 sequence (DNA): TGTGCCAGCAGCCCTACAGCGAACACAGATACGCAGTATTTT. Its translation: CASSPTANTDTQYF.

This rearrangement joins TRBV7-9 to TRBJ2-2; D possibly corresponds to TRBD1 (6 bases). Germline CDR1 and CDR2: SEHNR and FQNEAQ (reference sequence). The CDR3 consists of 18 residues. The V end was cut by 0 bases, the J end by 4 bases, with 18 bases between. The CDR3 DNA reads TGTGCCAGCAGCTTAGCCCTAAAGGGGGAAGTCGGCACCGGGGAGCTGTTTTTT. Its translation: CASSLALKGEVGTGELFF.

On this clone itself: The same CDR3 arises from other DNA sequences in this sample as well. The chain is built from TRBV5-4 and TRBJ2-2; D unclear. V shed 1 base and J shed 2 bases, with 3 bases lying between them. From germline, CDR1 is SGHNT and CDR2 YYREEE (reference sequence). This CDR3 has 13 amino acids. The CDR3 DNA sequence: TGTGCCAGCAGCTTGCGCAACACCGGGGAGCTGTTTTTT. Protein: CASSLRNTGELFF.

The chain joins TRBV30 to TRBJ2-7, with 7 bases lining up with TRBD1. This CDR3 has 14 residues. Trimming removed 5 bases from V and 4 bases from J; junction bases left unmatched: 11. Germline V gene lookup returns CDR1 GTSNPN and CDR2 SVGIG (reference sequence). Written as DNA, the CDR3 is TGTGCCTGGGGGGCGTCGGACAGGAGGTACGAGCAGTACTTC. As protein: CAWGASDRRYEQYF. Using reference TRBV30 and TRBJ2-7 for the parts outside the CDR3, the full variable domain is SQTIHQWPATLVQPVGSPLSLECTVEGTSNPNLYWYRQAAGRGLQLLFYSVGIGQISSEVPQNLSASRPQDRQFILSSKKLLLSDSGFYLCAWGASDRRYEQYFGPGTRLTVT.

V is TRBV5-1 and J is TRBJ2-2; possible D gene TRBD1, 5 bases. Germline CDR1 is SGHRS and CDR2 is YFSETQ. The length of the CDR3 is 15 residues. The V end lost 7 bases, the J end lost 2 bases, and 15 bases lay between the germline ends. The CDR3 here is CASGPGPTNTGELFF. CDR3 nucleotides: TGCGCCAGCGGCCCAGGGCCTACCAACACCGGGGAGCTGTTTTTT.

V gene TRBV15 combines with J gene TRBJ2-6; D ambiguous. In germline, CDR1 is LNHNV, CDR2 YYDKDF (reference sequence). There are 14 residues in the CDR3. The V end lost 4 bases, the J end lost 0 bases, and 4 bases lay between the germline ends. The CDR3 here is CATSTGSGANVLTF. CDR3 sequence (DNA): TGTGCCACCAGCACCGGCTCTGGGGCCAACGTCCTGACTTTC.

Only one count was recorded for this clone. CDR3: CASSQGVDTEAFF. Written as DNA, the CDR3 is TGTGCCAGCTCACAGGGAGTGGACACTGAAGCTTTCTTT. The chain is built from TRBV18 and TRBJ1-1; no firm D call. With 4 bases removed from V and 3 bases from J, the gap between germline ends came to 9 bases. Germline V CDR1 and CDR2: KGHSH, LQKENI. This CDR3 region has 13 residues. Full variable domain (outside the CDR3, taken from reference TRBV18 and TRBJ1-1): NAGVMQNPRHLVRRRGQEARLRCSPMKGHSHVYWYRQLPEEGLKFMVYLQKENIIDESGMPKERFSAEFPKEGPSILRIQQVVRGDSAAYFCASSQGVDTEAFFGQGTRLTVV.

The CDR3 DNA sequence: TGTGCCAGCAGCAAGGGACACAAGAACACTGAAGCTTTCTTT. It translates to CASSKGHKNTEAFF. This chain connects TRBV5-8 to TRBJ1-1; D possibly corresponds to TRBD1 (6 bases). V shed 4 bases and J shed 1 base, with 11 bases lying between them. CDR3 length: 14 residues. CDR1 and CDR2 (germline): SGHTS, YDEGEE.

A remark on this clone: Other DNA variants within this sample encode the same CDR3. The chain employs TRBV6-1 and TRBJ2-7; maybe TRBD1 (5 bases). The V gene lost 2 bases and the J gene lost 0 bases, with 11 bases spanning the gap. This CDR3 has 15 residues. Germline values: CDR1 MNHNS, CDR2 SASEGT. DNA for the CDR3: TGTGCCAGCAGTGAACGAGGAGACAGCTCCTACGAGCAGTACTTC. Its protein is CASSERGDSSYEQYF.

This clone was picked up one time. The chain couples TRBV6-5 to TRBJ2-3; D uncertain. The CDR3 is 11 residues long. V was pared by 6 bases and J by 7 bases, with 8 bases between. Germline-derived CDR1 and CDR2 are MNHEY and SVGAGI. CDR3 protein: CASSLGYTQYF. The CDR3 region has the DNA TGTGCCAGCAGCCTGGGATATACGCAGTATTTT.

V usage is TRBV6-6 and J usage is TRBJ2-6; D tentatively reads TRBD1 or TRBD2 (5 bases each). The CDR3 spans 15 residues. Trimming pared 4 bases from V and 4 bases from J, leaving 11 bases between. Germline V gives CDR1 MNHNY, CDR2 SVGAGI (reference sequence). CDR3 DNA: TGTGCCAGCAGTTCCCCCGGGGCCGGGGCCAACGTCCTGACTTTC. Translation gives CASSSPGAGANVLTF.

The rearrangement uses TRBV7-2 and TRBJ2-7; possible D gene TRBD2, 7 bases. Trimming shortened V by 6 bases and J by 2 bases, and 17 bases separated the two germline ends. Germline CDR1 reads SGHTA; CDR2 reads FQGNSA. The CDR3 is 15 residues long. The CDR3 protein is CASRSEWGGPYEQYF. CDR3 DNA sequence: TGTGCCAGCAGGTCCGAATGGGGGGGGCCCTACGAGCAGTACTTC.

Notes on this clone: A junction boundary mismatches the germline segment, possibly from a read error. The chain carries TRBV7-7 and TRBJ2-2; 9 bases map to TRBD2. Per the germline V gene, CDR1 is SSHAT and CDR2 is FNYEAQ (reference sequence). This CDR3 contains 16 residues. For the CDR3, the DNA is TGTGCTAGCAGCCCCCGACTAGCGGTAAACACCGGGGAGCTGTTTTTT. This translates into CASSPRLAVNTGELFF.

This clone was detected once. CDR3 sequence reads: CASSEGGLRYEQYF. CDR3 nucleotides: TGCGCCAGCAGTGAGGGGGGGCTCCGCTACGAGCAGTACTTC. V gene TRBV10-1 combines with J gene TRBJ2-7; perhaps D is TRBD1 or TRBD2 (6 bases each). The CDR3 runs 14 residues. Germline CDR1 is WNHNN and CDR2 is SYGVQD (reference sequence). V gave up 2 bases and J gave up 3 bases, with 11 bases separating them.

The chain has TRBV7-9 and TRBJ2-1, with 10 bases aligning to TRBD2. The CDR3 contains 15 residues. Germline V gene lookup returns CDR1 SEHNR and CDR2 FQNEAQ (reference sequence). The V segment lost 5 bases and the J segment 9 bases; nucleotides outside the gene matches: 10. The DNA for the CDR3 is TGTGCCAGCAGCATCTCCGGGACTAGCGCTGTTGAGCAGTTCTTC. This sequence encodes CASSISGTSAVEQFF.

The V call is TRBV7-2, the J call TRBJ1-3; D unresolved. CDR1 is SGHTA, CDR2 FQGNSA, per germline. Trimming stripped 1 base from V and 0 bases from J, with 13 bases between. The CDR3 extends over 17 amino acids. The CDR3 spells CASSLGVVRLSGNTIYF. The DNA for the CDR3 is TGTGCCAGCAGCTTAGGTGTTGTCAGGCTCTCTGGAAACACCATATATTTT.

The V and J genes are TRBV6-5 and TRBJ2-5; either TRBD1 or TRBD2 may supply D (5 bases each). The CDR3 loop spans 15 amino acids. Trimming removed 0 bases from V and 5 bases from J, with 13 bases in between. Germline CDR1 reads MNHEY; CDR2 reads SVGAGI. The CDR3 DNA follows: TGTGCCAGCAGTTACTCTTCAGGGAGTACGGAGACCCAGTACTTC. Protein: CASSYSSGSTETQYF.

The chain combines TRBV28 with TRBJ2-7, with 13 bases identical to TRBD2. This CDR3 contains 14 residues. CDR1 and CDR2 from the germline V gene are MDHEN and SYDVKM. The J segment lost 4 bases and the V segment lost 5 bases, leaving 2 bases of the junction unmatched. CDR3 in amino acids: CASSRLAGGYEQYF. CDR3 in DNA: TGTGCCAGCAGTAGACTAGCGGGGGGATACGAGCAGTACTTC.

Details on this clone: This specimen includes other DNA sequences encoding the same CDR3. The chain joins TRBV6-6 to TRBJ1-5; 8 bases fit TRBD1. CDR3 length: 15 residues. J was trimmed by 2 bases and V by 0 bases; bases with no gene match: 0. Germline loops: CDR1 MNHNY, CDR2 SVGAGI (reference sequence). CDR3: CASSYSTGGNQPQHF. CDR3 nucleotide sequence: TGTGCCAGCAGTTACTCGACAGGGGGCAATCAGCCCCAGCATTTT.